This section outlines one T cell receptor beta chain sequence together with its context. Repertoires were generated with immunoSEQ multiplex PCR, while TCRdb's copy carries only in-frame clones and drops some. The sample records about 610,000 clones, about 95% being singletons. In germline, CDR1 is SGHKS, CDR2 YYEKEE (reference sequence). The length of the CDR3 is 15 residues. Trimming stripped 4 bases from V and 0 bases from J, with 14 bases between. CD45RO-negative, CCR7-selected cells formed the naive CD8 fraction, which excluded terminally differentiated effector memory CD45RA+ cells. This record belongs to a study of shared clonotypes between healthy human individuals.

The sample comprised naive CD8+ T cells sorted from blood. J is TRBJ2-7 and V is TRBV5-5; maybe TRBD1 (6 bases). The source of this sequence is a young woman in good health. In nucleotides, the CDR3 is TGTGCCAGCAGCGCCGGGACACCAAGCTCCTACGAGCAGTACTTC. Its translation: CASSAGTPSSYEQYF.